The clone carrying this T cell receptor (beta chain) turned up a few times. The sample contains more than one DNA sequence encoding this CDR3. The ends lost 4 bases at V and 2 bases at J; junction bases unmatched: 3. The germline gives CDR1 SGHRS, CDR2 YFSETQ. This CDR3 has 15 residues. TCRdb keeps only in-frame clones here, not all; method: immunoSEQ multiplex PCR. The sample has about 490,000 clones, 76% seen once. The source of the sample is a study of shared clonotypes between healthy human individuals. Source material: PBMCs. The sequence was collected from a woman in her thirties or forties in good health. Some clones in this sample may be carry-over from other donors' samples. The chain carries TRBV5-1 and TRBJ2-5; 12 nucleotides agree with TRBD2. CDR3 in amino acids: CASSPGLAGQETQYF. The DNA of the CDR3 is TGCGCCAGCAGCCCTGGACTAGCGGGGCAAGAGACCCAGTACTTC.